Presented here are 21 T cell receptor beta chains from one specimen sequenced in a study of human T cells and chemical hapten exposure. One entry per CDR3 protein results from TCRdb running MiXCR on the RACE reads. The sample has 100,000 or so distinct CDR3 sequences, about 34% seen once. Time point specified: patch test 3, about 24 weeks after DPC sensitization. The treatment denotes: therapeutic diphenylcyclopropenone sensitization with weekly scalp DPC. Specimen: whole blood, collected in connection with sensitization to the hapten diphenylcyclopropenone (DPC). The source is a man aged 35-49 years with alopecia areata. Some clones in this sample may be carry-over from other donors' samples.

The genes are TRBV10-3 and TRBJ1-4, with TRBD1 identical over 8 bases. Germline values: CDR1 ENHRY, CDR2 SYGVKD. This CDR3 is built from 17 residues. J gave up 5 bases and V 0 bases, and 8 bases lay outside the gene matches. CDR3 sequence: CAISESGIGQGNEKLFF. CDR3 in DNA: TGTGCCATCAGTGAGTCAGGTATCGGACAGGGCAATGAAAAACTGTTTTTT.

V and J are TRBV21-1 and TRBJ2-5; the table assigns TRBD1, which was not confirmed against the DNA. TRBV21-1 is classified as a pseudogene. The CDR3 is 15 residues long. CDR3 in amino acids: CASSRIGRKGKTQYF. The DNA for the CDR3 is TGTGCCAGCAGCCGGATAGGACGGAAGGGGAAGACCCAGTACTTC.

In its sample, this clonotype was seen once. The chain is built from TRBV5-4 and TRBJ2-3; 8 bases match TRBD2. The length of the CDR3 is 16 residues. Germline trimming cut 3 bases from V and 6 bases from J; bases unmatched to any gene: 12. Germline V gene data show CDR1 as SGHNT and CDR2 as YYREEE (reference sequence). CDR3 residues: CASSSLAGSTLDTQYF. CDR3 in DNA: TGTGCCAGCAGCTCTCTAGCGGGCTCTACACTTGATACGCAGTATTTT. Full variable domain (remainder filled in from reference TRBV5-4 and TRBJ2-3): ETGVTQSPTHLIKTRGQQVTLRCSSQSGHNTVSWYQQALGQGPQFIFQYYREEENGRGNFPPRFSGLQFPNYSSELNVNALELDDSALYLCASSSLAGSTLDTQYFGPGTRLTVL.

This clonotype was picked up a small number of times. The chain employs TRBV5-6 and TRBJ2-5; D gene ambiguous. The CDR3 runs 12 residues. V was clipped by 3 bases and J by 2 bases, with 5 bases between them. The germline CDR1 and CDR2 sequences are SGHDT and YYEEEE. The CDR3 nucleotides read TGTGCCAGCAGCTCCTATCAAGAGACCCAGTACTTC. Protein: CASSSYQETQYF.

DNA for the CDR3: TGTGCCAGCAGTGAAAACCGCAATGAGCAGTTCTTC. It yields the protein CASSENRNEQFF. This chain joins TRBV6-1 and TRBJ2-1; D is ambiguous. The CDR3 extends over 12 amino acids. The ends were cut back, 2 bases at V and 6 bases at J, with 5 bases in the middle. CDR1 and CDR2 (germline): MNHNS, SASEGT.

This clonotype was seen once. At one of its ends the junction is not consistent with the germline gene, which may arise from a read error. The V call is TRBV20-1, the J call TRBJ1-6, with a possible D match to TRBD1 (6 bases). Germline V gene lookup returns CDR1 DFQATT and CDR2 SNEGSKA (reference sequence). This CDR3 has 15 amino acids. CDR3 loop: CSARVGGPYNSPLHF. CDR3 nucleotide sequence: TGCAGTGCCAGAGTAGGGGGTCCCTATAATTCACCCCTCCACTTT.

This chain links TRBV4-3 with TRBJ2-3; D could derive from TRBD1 or TRBD2 (6 bases each). Per the germline V gene, CDR1 is LGHNA and CDR2 is YSLEER. The CDR3 length is 15 residues. Between the trimmed V and J ends, which lost 4 bases and 4 bases, there was a span of 15 bases. The CDR3 DNA sequence: TGCGCCAGCAGCCTCATCGGGGGCGGCCCAGATACGCAGTATTTT. The encoded protein is CASSLIGGGPDTQYF.

The chain joins TRBV7-6 to TRBJ2-7; D might be TRBD1 or TRBD2, each matching 6 bases. Germline loops: CDR1 SGHVS, CDR2 FNYEAQ. The CDR3 runs to 14 residues. With 5 bases removed from V and 5 bases from J, the gap between germline ends came to 16 bases. DNA for the CDR3: TGTGCCAGCAGCCACTGGGGGGCAAGTGACGAGCAGTACTTC. Protein sequence: CASSHWGASDEQYF.

V is TRBV20-1 and J is TRBJ2-3, with 12 bases aligning to TRBD2. After removal of 6 bases from V and 0 bases from J, the junction contained 1 base not matched to a gene. This CDR3 has 14 residues. CDR1 and CDR2 from the germline V gene are DFQATT and SNEGSKA (reference sequence). CDR3 sequence: CSAGLAGSTDTQYF. For the CDR3, the DNA is TGCAGTGCCGGACTAGCGGGGAGCACAGATACGCAGTATTTT.

This chain connects TRBV6-5 to TRBJ1-3; no firm D call. Germline assignment: CDR1 MNHEY and CDR2 SVGAGI. The V gene lost 3 bases and the J gene lost 0 bases, with 6 bases spanning the gap. The CDR3 has 14 residues. Here the CDR3 DNA reads TGTGCCAGCAGTTATTCGGTCTCTGGAAACACCATATATTTT. Amino acids: CASSYSVSGNTIYF.

The chain carries TRBV28 and TRBJ2-5, with 9 bases identical to TRBD1. V lost 7 bases to trimming and J lost 7 bases; unmatched junction nucleotides: 10. CDR3 size: 14 residues. Per germline, CDR1 MDHEN and CDR2 SYDVKM. This CDR3 reads CASTGGTGRATQYF. Written as DNA, the CDR3 is TGTGCCAGCACCGGAGGGACAGGGAGGGCGACCCAGTACTTC.

The chain carries TRBV2 and TRBJ2-1; the D is unclear. Germline V gives CDR1 SNHLY, CDR2 FYNNEI. The CDR3 sequence is 11 residues long. Trimming took off 1 base at V and 5 bases at J, with 0 bases between the two ends. The CDR3 bases are TGTGCCAGCAGTGAAGACAATGAGCAGTTCTTC. Protein product: CASSEDNEQFF.

The J gene is TRBJ2-6, the V gene TRBV9; 10 bases match TRBD1. This CDR3 contains 17 residues. V dropped 0 bases and J dropped 1; count of bases not matched to a gene: 1. Germline CDR1 reads SGDLS; CDR2 reads YYNGEE. As DNA, the CDR3 is TGTGCCAGCAGCGTAGGGACAGGGGGGTCTGGGGCCAACGTCCTGACTTTC. This codes for CASSVGTGGSGANVLTF.

This clonotype occurred a few times. The genes are TRBV7-2 and TRBJ2-1, with D possibly TRBD2 on 6 matching bases. This CDR3 has 16 amino acids. Germline V gene data show CDR1 as SGHTA and CDR2 as FQGNSA. V was cut by 1 base and J by 7 bases, with 17 bases left in between. The CDR3 region is CASSLVPGAGGNEQFF. The DNA for the CDR3 is TGTGCCAGCAGCTTAGTACCGGGAGCTGGAGGGAATGAGCAGTTCTTC.

The chain employs TRBV5-1 and TRBJ2-5; TRBD2 aligns across 8 bases. The CDR3 covers 15 residues. Germline CDR1 is SGHRS and CDR2 is YFSETQ. V lost 2 bases, J lost 4 bases, and 7 bases stayed unmatched. CDR3 sequence (DNA): TGCGCCAGCAGCTTAGCGGGAGAGGAGGGAGAGACCCAGTACTTC. Translation gives CASSLAGEEGETQYF.

The V gene is TRBV7-2, the J gene TRBJ2-7; 9 nucleotides match TRBD2. CDR1 and CDR2 (germline): SGHTA, FQGNSA. CDR3 length equals 16 residues. V lost 2 bases and J lost 0; bases outside the gene matches: 5. This CDR3 reads CASSLRAGGISYEQYF. In DNA form, the CDR3 reads TGTGCCAGCAGCTTAAGAGCGGGAGGTATCTCCTACGAGCAGTACTTC.

This chain links TRBV6-2 or TRBV6-3 with TRBJ2-1, with 13 positions matching TRBD2. V gave up 8 bases and J gave up 7 bases; unmatched junction bases: 11. In germline, CDR1 is MNHEY, CDR2 SVGEGT. There are 16 residues in the CDR3. The DNA of the CDR3 is TGTGCCAGCCTCCCCGGACTAGCGGGAGTGGGGAATGAGCAGTTCTTC. Its protein product is CASLPGLAGVGNEQFF.

V usage is TRBV20-1 and J usage is TRBJ2-2; 9 bases are shared with TRBD2. The CDR3 spans 14 residues. The germline V gene encodes CDR1 DFQATT and CDR2 SNEGSKA (reference sequence). V shed 4 bases and J 6 bases; nucleotides not matched to a gene: 6. The CDR3: CSAIDSGSPGELFF. The CDR3 coding sequence is TGCAGTGCTATCGATAGCGGGAGCCCCGGGGAGCTGTTTTTT.

The chain has TRBV3-1 and TRBJ1-1; D is unclear. Germline-derived CDR1 and CDR2 are LGHDT and YNNKEL (reference sequence). The V end was cut by 3 bases, the J end by 4 bases, with 9 bases between. The CDR3 has 13 residues. Written as DNA, the CDR3 is TGTGCCAGCAGCCAGGCGGGGATCACTGAAGCTTTCTTT. Amino acid sequence: CASSQAGITEAFF.

This chain links TRBV28 with TRBJ2-3; 11 bases fit TRBD2. V gave up 9 bases and J gave up 2 bases; unmatched junction bases: 4. The CDR3 runs to 14 residues. Germline V lookup: CDR1 MDHEN, CDR2 SYDVKM. The DNA of the CDR3 is TGTGCCAGTTCGACTAGCGGGATCACAGATACGCAGTATTTT. The encoded protein is CASSTSGITDTQYF.

This chain connects TRBV5-1 to TRBJ2-3, with 7 bases that match TRBD1. After removal of 0 bases from V and 4 bases from J, the junction contained 5 bases not matched to a gene. Germline loops: CDR1 SGHRS, CDR2 YFSETQ. CDR3 length: 15 residues. The CDR3 loop is CASSLGQGSPDTQYF. Here the CDR3 DNA reads TGCGCCAGCAGCTTGGGACAGGGTTCCCCAGATACGCAGTATTTT.